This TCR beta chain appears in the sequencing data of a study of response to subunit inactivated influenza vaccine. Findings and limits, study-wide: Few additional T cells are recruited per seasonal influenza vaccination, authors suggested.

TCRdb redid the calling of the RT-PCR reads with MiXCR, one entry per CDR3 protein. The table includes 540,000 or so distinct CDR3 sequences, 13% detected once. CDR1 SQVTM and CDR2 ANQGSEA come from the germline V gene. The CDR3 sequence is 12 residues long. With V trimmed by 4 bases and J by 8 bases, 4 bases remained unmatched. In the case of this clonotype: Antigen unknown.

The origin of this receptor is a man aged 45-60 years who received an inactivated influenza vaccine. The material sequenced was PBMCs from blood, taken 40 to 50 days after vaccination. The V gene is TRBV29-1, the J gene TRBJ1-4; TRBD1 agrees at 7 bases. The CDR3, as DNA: TGCAGCGTTGGACAGGGAGAGGAAAAACTGTTTTTT. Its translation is CSVGQGEEKLFF.